The source of this T cell receptor beta chain is a study of shared clonotypes between healthy human individuals. Overall study: Three plates were used per donor for CD4 naive, three for CD4 memory, two for CD8 naive and one for CD8 memory.

Study-level points and caveats: The authors expected sequencing depth to affect clonotype sharing among donors. The four-donor shared clonotypes exceeded non-shared clonotypes in generation probability, with non-shared ones scoring lower.

Only CD45RO-negative cells positively selected for CCR7 counted as naive CD8 cells, so terminally differentiated effector memory CD45RA+ cells were excluded. Deletions cut 2 bases from V and 1 base from J, with 6 bases between. The germline V gene encodes CDR1 MNHEY and CDR2 SMNVEV (reference sequence). There are 14 residues in the CDR3. Comments on this clone: The antigen is unknown. Other DNA sequences in the same sample also yield this CDR3.

Sequenced by immunoSEQ multiplex PCR; TCRdb stores in-frame clones only, minus some. The table shows millions of clones, with approximately 95% occurring only once. What was sequenced was naive CD8+ T cells sorted from blood. This rearrangement joins TRBV27 to TRBJ1-3, with D perhaps matching TRBD1 (5 bases). The source of this sequence is a man aged 18-30 years in good health. CDR3 in DNA: TGTGCCAGCAGTTTACAGGGTTCTGGAAACACCATATATTTT. Amino acids: CASSLQGSGNTIYF.